This T cell receptor (beta chain) was retrieved from a study of blood T cell repertoires in COVID-19. Looked up from germline, CDR1 is MNHEY and CDR2 is SMNVEV (reference sequence). Trimming left V 3 bases short and J 8 bases short, with 11 bases between. The CDR3 has 13 residues. Clones were sequenced by immunoSEQ multiplex PCR, and TCRdb holds only the in-frame ones, with some missing. The sample holds about 430,000 clones, roughly 84% seen once. Participants were aged roughly 18 to 90 years, lived in roughly 25 US areas, and enrolled virtually. Sequencing input: PBMCs or T cells enriched from blood (not recorded which). V usage is TRBV27 and J usage is TRBJ2-1; tentative D call: TRBD2 (7 bases). This TCR was recovered from a woman under 30 who had been exposed to COVID-19. The CDR3, as DNA: TGTGCCAGCAGTTTTAGGGGGGGCGATGAGCAGTTCTTC. This sequence encodes CASSFRGGDEQFF.